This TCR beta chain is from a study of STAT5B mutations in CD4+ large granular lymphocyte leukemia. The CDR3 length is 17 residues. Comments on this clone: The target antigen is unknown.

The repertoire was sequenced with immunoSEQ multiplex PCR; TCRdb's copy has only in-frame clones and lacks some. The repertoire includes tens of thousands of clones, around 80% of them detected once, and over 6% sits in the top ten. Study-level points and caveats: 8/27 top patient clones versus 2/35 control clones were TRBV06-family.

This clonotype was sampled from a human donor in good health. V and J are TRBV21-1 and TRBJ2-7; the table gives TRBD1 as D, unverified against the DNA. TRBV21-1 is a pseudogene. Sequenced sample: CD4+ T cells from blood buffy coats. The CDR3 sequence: CASSKRGDRSSSYEQYF. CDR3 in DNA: TGTGCCAGCAGCAAAAGGGGGGACAGGTCGAGCTCCTACGAGCAGTACTTC.